This is a list of T cell receptor beta chains from one sample in a study of immune heterogeneity within non-small cell lung tumors. A single record per CDR3 protein comes from TCRdb applying MiXCR to the multiplex PCR reads. The repertoire holds about 22,000 distinct CDR3 sequences, with about 25% as singletons. Sequencing was done on a sample of lung tumor tissue. These receptor sequences come from a man in his forties with non-small cell lung cancer. The CDR3 runs from the conserved cysteine through the conserved F or W. Fields, in order: CDR3 length, V gene, J gene, D gene, clone size, CDR3 protein, CDR3 DNA. D genes are given only for firm matches. Size values are once, few and many counts, or a class for expanded clones, and some rows have none.

16	TRBV12-5	TRBJ2-7	TRBD1	many	CASGLSLGQTTYEQYF	TGTGCTAGTGGTTTGAGCCTGGGACAGACAACCTACGAGCAGTACTTC
14	TRBV10-3	TRBJ2-7	NA	many	CAISVWPADGEQYF	TGTGCCATCTCTGTCTGGCCTGCTGACGGCGAGCAGTACTTC
16	TRBV4-2	TRBJ2-4	NA	few	CASSQDIISVKNIQYF	TGTGCCAGCAGCCAAGATATTATTAGCGTAAAAAACATTCAGTACTTC
13	TRBV15	TRBJ1-5	NA	NA	CATSSESHQPQHF	TGTGCCACCAGCAGTGAAAGCCACCAGCCCCAGCATTTT
14	TRBV30	TRBJ1-5	NA	NA	CAWSLRGGNQPQHF	TGTGCCTGGAGTCTAAGGGGGGGCAATCAGCCCCAGCATTTT
14	TRBV2	TRBJ1-6	NA	many	CASSDRGWNSPLHF	TGTGCCAGCAGTGACAGGGGTTGGAATTCACCCCTCCACTTT
12	TRBV20-1	TRBJ1-1	NA	NA	CSAIVMNTEAFF	TGCAGTGCTATAGTCATGAACACTGAAGCTTTCTTT
14	TRBV24-1	TRBJ2-7	TRBD1	few	CATSESGTGNEQYF	TGTGCCACCAGTGAATCCGGGACAGGGAACGAGCAGTACTTC
14	TRBV2	TRBJ2-7	TRBD1	medium-sized	CASSWTGVGSEQYF	TGTGCCAGCAGTTGGACAGGCGTGGGATCCGAGCAGTACTTC
16	TRBV28	TRBJ1-5	TRBD1	many	CASSEGGQAFNQPQHF	TGTGCCAGCAGTGAGGGGGGACAGGCCTTCAATCAGCCCCAGCATTTT
16	TRBV7-8	TRBJ2-2	NA	NA	CASSSLYPGTTGELFF	TGTGCCAGCAGCTCCCTGTACCCGGGAACAACCGGGGAGCTTTTTTTT
16	TRBV4-2	TRBJ2-5	TRBD2	few	CASSLTSGRPQETQYF	TGTGCCAGCAGCCTCACTAGCGGGAGGCCCCAAGAGACCCAGTACTTC
14	TRBV11-2	TRBJ1-1	TRBD1	few	CASSLYRGGTEAFF	TGTGCCAGCAGCTTATACAGGGGGGGCACTGAAGCTTTCTTT
17	TRBV15	TRBJ2-4	NA	many	CATSRDRVGLAKNIQYF	TGTGCCACCAGCAGAGACCGAGTTGGGCTAGCCAAAAACATTCAGTACTTC
13	TRBV6-1	TRBJ1-2	TRBD1	few	CASSKGTDYGYTF	TGTGCCAGCAGTAAAGGGACAGACTATGGCTACACCTTC
14	TRBV5-1	TRBJ1-1	NA	few	CASSLAVGMAEAFF	TGCGCCAGCAGCTTGGCCGTCGGGATGGCTGAAGCTTTCTTT
13	TRBV10-1	TRBJ1-2	NA	many	CASSESVQGRRWF	TGCGCCAGCAGTGAGTCCGTACAGGGTAGAAGGTGGTTC
16	TRBV20-1	TRBJ2-1	NA	few	CSARITTRDRGNEQFF	TGCAGTGCTAGAATTACTACCCGGGATCGGGGCAATGAGCAGTTCTTC
16	TRBV7-8	TRBJ1-1	NA	NA	CASSLEGANRGTEAFF	TGTGCCAGCAGCTTAGAGGGCGCGAACAGAGGCACTGAAGCTTTCTTT
15	TRBV7-9	TRBJ1-1	TRBD1	NA	CASSTTGTGVTEAFF	TGTGCCAGCAGCACAACCGGGACAGGGGTCACTGAAGCTTTCTTT
14	TRBV7-9	TRBJ1-1	NA	few	CASSSQSGNTEAFF	TGTGCCAGCAGCTCACAGTCGGGGAACACTGAAGCTTTCTTT
17	TRBV15	TRBJ2-3	TRBD2	NA	CATSTTSGLVSTDTQYF	TGTGCCACCAGCACCACTAGCGGCTTAGTTAGCACAGATACGCAGTATTTT
15	TRBV7-2	TRBJ2-7	NA	few	CASSLLPDGTYEQYF	TGTGCCAGCAGCCTACTCCCCGACGGGACCTACGAGCAGTACTTC
15	TRBV5-1	TRBJ1-5	TRBD1	medium-sized	CASSTGQGENQPQHF	TGCGCCAGCAGCACCGGACAGGGTGAGAATCAGCCCCAGCATTTT
10	TRBV6-2/TRBV6-3	TRBJ1-1	NA	few	CASPETEAFF	TGTGCCAGCCCGGAAACTGAAGCTTTCTTT
11	TRBV6-1	TRBJ2-5	NA	NA	CASSDRTVQYF	TGTGCCAGCAGTGACCGGACGGTCCAGTACTTC
15	TRBV4-1	TRBJ1-1	TRBD1	few	CASSRGGTGRTEAFF	TGCGCCAGCAGCCGAGGCGGGACAGGGAGAACTGAAGCTTTCTTT
13	TRBV5-6	TRBJ1-5	NA	few	CASSLVGGQPQHF	TGTGCCAGCAGCTTGGTTGGGGGCCAGCCCCAGCATTTT
14	TRBV20-1	TRBJ1-2	NA	many	CSAPPAGQPYGYTF	TGCAGTGCTCCTCCCGCCGGACAACCATATGGCTACACCTTC
13	TRBV3-1	TRBJ1-5	NA	few	CASSQDSHQPQHF	TGTGCCAGCAGCCAAGATTCCCATCAGCCCCAGCATTTT
12	TRBV6-2/TRBV6-3	TRBJ2-7	NA	many	CASYGGPHEQYF	TGTGCCAGCTACGGGGGACCCCACGAGCAGTACTTC
13	TRBV6-1	TRBJ1-2	NA	medium-sized	CASGAPGNYGYTF	TGTGCCAGCGGAGCACCGGGGAACTATGGCTACACCTTC
15	TRBV15	TRBJ1-6	NA	medium-sized	CATSTYRGIGSPLHF	TGTGCCACCAGCACATATAGGGGGATCGGTTCACCCCTCCACTTT
14	TRBV20-1	TRBJ2-3	NA	few	CSARVRGLTDTQYF	TGCAGTGCTAGAGTTCGGGGTCTCACAGATACGCAGTATTTT
13	TRBV7-6	TRBJ1-1	NA	NA	CASSLDQNTEAFF	TGTGCCAGCAGCCTGGACCAGAACACTGAAGCTTTCTTT
14	TRBV10-3	TRBJ2-1	NA	many	CAISDGGTYNEQFF	TGTGCCATCAGTGATGGGGGGACCTACAATGAGCAGTTCTTC
14	TRBV11-2	TRBJ2-3	NA	few	CASRGRVGTDTQYF	TGTGCCAGCAGAGGGCGAGTGGGCACAGATACGCAGTATTTT
17	TRBV4-3	TRBJ1-3	NA	NA	CASSQDLPATSGNTIYF	TGCGCCAGCAGCCAAGATCTCCCGGCCACCTCTGGAAACACCATATATTTT
13	TRBV5-1	TRBJ1-2	TRBD1	NA	CARGGRGFYGYTF	TGCGCCCGCGGGGGCAGGGGGTTCTATGGCTACACCTTC
16	TRBV19	TRBJ1-5	NA	many	CASQDGGLVSGQPQHF	TGTGCCAGCCAAGATGGGGGCTTGGTCTCGGGACAGCCCCAGCATTTT
14	TRBV5-1	TRBJ2-1	NA	few	CASRSSGLYNEQFF	TGCGCCAGCAGATCAAGCGGACTATACAATGAGCAGTTCTTC
16	TRBV9	TRBJ1-5	TRBD1	few	CASSPGGADSNQPQHF	TGTGCCAGCAGCCCAGGGGGCGCCGATAGCAATCAGCCCCAGCATTTT
13	TRBV20-1	TRBJ1-1	NA	many	CSATQTGNTEAFF	TGCAGTGCTACCCAGACAGGAAACACTGAAGCTTTCTTT
16	TRBV11-3	TRBJ2-3	TRBD2	NA	CASSPGLAGDGDTQYF	TGTGCCAGCAGCCCGGGACTAGCGGGAGATGGAGATACGCAGTATTTT
15	TRBV9	TRBJ2-3	TRBD2	many	CASSTRPGGFDTQYF	TGTGCCAGCAGCACCCGCCCGGGAGGGTTCGATACGCAGTATTTT
17	TRBV5-8	TRBJ2-7	TRBD2	many	CASSLAGLAASRYEQYF	TGTGCCAGCAGCTTGGCTGGACTAGCGGCCTCAAGGTACGAGCAGTACTTC
16	TRBV6-1	TRBJ2-1	NA	many	CASSVTLARGNNEQFF	TGTGCCAGCAGTGTAACACTAGCCAGGGGCAACAATGAGCAGTTCTTC
15	TRBV7-2	TRBJ2-7	NA	many	CASSLARTFVYEQYF	TGTGCCAGCAGCTTAGCTAGGACGTTCGTCTACGAGCAGTACTTC
12	TRBV5-1	TRBJ1-2	NA	many	CASSLDRRGYTF	TGCGCCAGCAGCTTGGACAGGAGGGGCTACACCTTC
13	TRBV13	TRBJ1-1	NA	many	CASSLQLNTEAFF	TGTGCCAGCAGCCTACAGTTGAACACTGAAGCTTTCTTT
15	TRBV20-1	TRBJ2-1	TRBD2	few	CSASGGTSGYNEQFF	TGCAGTGCTAGTGGGGGGACTAGCGGGTACAATGAGCAGTTCTTC
17	TRBV9	TRBJ2-5	TRBD2	NA	CASSVGTSGRFQETQYF	TGTGCCAGCAGCGTAGGGACTAGCGGGAGGTTCCAAGAGACCCAGTACTTC
15	TRBV4-1	TRBJ2-1	NA	NA	CASSRLSGTYNEQFF	TGCGCCAGCAGTCGCTTGAGCGGCACCTACAATGAGCAGTTCTTC
15	TRBV11-2	TRBJ2-7	TRBD1	NA	CASSPTGTGLSEQYF	TGTGCAAGCAGCCCAACCGGGACAGGGTTATCCGAGCAGTACTTC